This entry is about one TCR beta chain. V shed 3 bases and J 0 bases; nucleotides not matched to a gene: 10. CDR1 and CDR2 from the germline V gene are SGHNT and YYREEE (reference sequence). This CDR3 comprises 18 residues. Assay: immunoSEQ multiplex PCR; the TCRdb copy retains only in-frame clones and omits some. Of some 1.5 million clones listed, approximately 97% are singletons. This sample is drawn from a study of shared clonotypes between healthy human individuals. The sequence was obtained from a man aged 25-45 years in good health. The chain links TRBV5-4 to TRBJ2-1, with 9 bases that match TRBD2. Sequenced material: naive CD4+ T cells sorted from blood. Subset specified: CD45RA+ positively selected. The DNA for the CDR3 is TGTGCCAGCAGCTCCTCGGCTAGCGGGATGAGCTCCTACAATGAGCAGTTCTTC. Translated, it gives CASSSSASGMSSYNEQFF.